This T cell receptor (beta chain) was obtained from a study of Ad26.COV2.S vaccination and SARS-CoV-2 variants. Treatment specified: roughly 18 received Ad26.COV2.S at low or high dose, single or two shots; several received placebo; per-sample allocation not given. Collection of samples fell on day 63 after the first vaccine or placebo injection. Here immunoSEQ multiplex PCR was the method, and the copy in TCRdb shows in-frame clones only, minus some. The repertoire holds 440,000 or so clones, with less than 95% as singletons. The sequence was collected from a person aged 18-60 years who received the Ad26.COV2.S COVID-19 vaccine or a placebo. Here the sequenced sample was peripheral blood, taken in a trial of Ad26.COV2.S vaccine versus placebo.

The CDR3 is CASSFSLAGGETQYF. The CDR3 nucleotides read TGTGCCAGCAGCTTTTCGCTAGCGGGAGGGGAGACCCAGTACTTC. The chain uses TRBV5-6 and TRBJ2-5; TRBD2 matches 12 bases. Losses at the gene ends were 2 bases for V and 5 bases for J; bases not matched to a gene: 4. The CDR3 has 15 amino acids. CDR1 is SGHDT and CDR2 is YYEEEE in the germline V gene.